These 18 T cell receptor beta chains share one sample of origin, sequenced in a study of blood T cell repertoires in COVID-19. Only in-frame clones appear in the TCRdb table, and some are missing; sequencing was by immunoSEQ multiplex PCR. The profile shows under 400,000 clones, approximately 87% of them singletons. Material for sequencing was peripheral blood. These receptors were obtained from a woman aged 30 to 39 with COVID-19, enrolled during active disease.

V and J are TRBV15 and TRBJ2-3; TRBD2 is a possible D gene (7 bases). Germline CDR1 reads LNHNV; CDR2 reads YYDKDF (reference sequence). Trimming removed 1 base at V and 4 bases at J, with 21 bases between. There are 18 residues in the CDR3. CDR3 DNA: TGTGCCACCAGCAGAGGAGGGGGGGTGGCTAGTTGGCCAGATACGCAGTATTTT. It yields the protein CATSRGGGVASWPDTQYF.

The chain recombines TRBV30 with TRBJ1-5; D uncertain. With 1 base removed from V and 7 bases from J, the gap between germline ends came to 11 bases. Germline V lookup: CDR1 GTSNPN, CDR2 SVGIG (reference sequence). There are 13 residues in the CDR3. CDR3 sequence: CAWSGTGSQPQHF. In DNA, the CDR3 is TGTGCCTGGAGTGGTACGGGGAGCCAGCCCCAGCATTTT.

The chain recombines TRBV7-9 with TRBJ1-2; D remains ambiguous. In germline, CDR1 is SEHNR, CDR2 FQNEAQ (reference sequence). The V end lost 1 base, the J end lost 6 bases, and 9 bases lay between the germline ends. CDR3 length: 13 amino acids. CDR3 residues: CASSLVPSDGYTF. The CDR3 DNA is TGTGCCAGCAGCTTAGTTCCCAGTGATGGCTACACCTTC.

J is TRBJ1-6 and V is TRBV6-5, with 11 bases fitting TRBD1. CDR1 and CDR2 from the germline V gene are MNHEY and SVGAGI. V was pared by 8 bases and J by 8 bases, with 8 bases of the junction left unmatched. The CDR3 has 15 residues. The CDR3 DNA reads as TGTGCCAGCCGGGTGGACAGGGGGCAGTATTCACCCCTCCACTTT. Amino acid sequence: CASRVDRGQYSPLHF.

This clone was seen ten or more times. This chain links TRBV24-1 with TRBJ2-2; D is undetermined. This CDR3 contains 13 residues. The ends were cut back, 1 base at V and 4 bases at J, with 3 bases in the middle. Germline V gene lookup returns CDR1 KGHDR and CDR2 SFDVKD. As DNA, the CDR3 is TGTGCCACCAGTGATTTCAGCACCGGGGAGCTGTTTTTT. It is translated as CATSDFSTGELFF.

The chain has TRBV19 and TRBJ1-5; 7 bases are shared with TRBD1. This CDR3 comprises 15 residues. Germline-derived CDR1 and CDR2 are LNHDA and SQIVND (reference sequence). The CDR3 DNA reads as TGTGCGACCACCGGACAGGCCTTCGGCAATCAGCCCCAGCATTTT. It specifies CATTGQAFGNQPQHF.

The chain links TRBV4-1 to TRBJ2-3; no definite D call. CDR3 length: 14 residues. Per germline, CDR1 MGHRA and CDR2 YSYEKL. V shed 8 bases and J shed 0 bases, with 12 bases lying between them. The chain's CDR3 is CASQYQSSTDTQYF. The CDR3 region has the DNA TGCGCCAGCCAATATCAGTCTAGCACAGATACGCAGTATTTT.

The chain employs TRBV6-5 and TRBJ2-1; D might be TRBD2 (6 bases). This CDR3 spans 16 amino acids. V shed 2 bases and J shed 5 bases, with 16 bases lying between them. Germline CDR1 reads MNHEY; CDR2 reads SVGAGI. Here the CDR3 DNA reads TGTGCCAGCAGTTACGGTGTCGGGAGACTCAACAATGAGCAGTTCTTC. It translates to CASSYGVGRLNNEQFF.

In this sample, this clone turned up once. The chain carries TRBV7-3 and TRBJ1-6; TRBD1 aligns across 9 bases. Germline V gene lookup returns CDR1 SGHTA and CDR2 FQGTGA. Trimming cost V 2 bases and J 6 bases; bases outside gene matches: 5. The CDR3 sequence is 16 residues long. The CDR3 nucleotides read TGTGCCAGCAGCTTACGGGGACAGGGAAGTAATTCACCCCTCCACTTT. Translation gives CASSLRGQGSNSPLHF.

The chain carries TRBV3-1 (or the pseudogene TRBV3-2) and TRBJ1-1; no definite D call. The CDR3 has 14 amino acids. The germline gives CDR1 LGHDT, CDR2 YNNKEL (reference sequence). V gave up 1 base and J gave up 4 bases, with 10 bases separating them. The chain's CDR3 is CASSQVRRGTEAFF. Here the CDR3 DNA reads TGTGCCAGCAGCCAAGTTAGGCGAGGCACTGAAGCTTTCTTT.

This chain uses TRBV7-2 with TRBJ1-1; D may be TRBD1 (6 bases). The V end lost 4 bases, the J end lost 10 bases, and 13 bases lay between the germline ends. This CDR3 is built from 12 residues. The germline gives CDR1 SGHTA, CDR2 FQGNSA. As DNA, the CDR3 is TGTGCCAGCAGCTCCGACAGGTGGTCAGCTTTCTTT. Protein sequence: CASSSDRWSAFF.

The chain couples TRBV27 to TRBJ2-7; 7 bases are a match to TRBD2. V trimming: 2 bases; J trimming: 6 bases; junction bases outside the gene matches: 4. Germline V CDR1 and CDR2: MNHEY, SMNVEV (reference sequence). The CDR3 is 13 amino acids. CDR3 in amino acids: CASSLLAVSEQYF. CDR3 nucleotides: TGTGCCAGCAGTTTACTAGCGGTAAGCGAGCAGTACTTC.

The chain is built from TRBV6-6 and TRBJ1-1, with a possible D match to TRBD1 (5 bases). The V gene lost 9 bases and the J gene lost 5 bases, with 16 bases spanning the gap. The CDR3 is 13 amino acids. Per germline, CDR1 MNHNY and CDR2 SVGAGI (reference sequence). Written as DNA, the CDR3 is TGTGCCAGTAGCAGGAGTCAGGGAACTGAAGCTTTCTTT. Translated, it gives CASSRSQGTEAFF.

This clone has only a few counts. The CDR3 spells CATSRDLDRGWTDTQYF. The CDR3 DNA reads as TGTGCCACCAGCAGAGACCTCGACAGGGGTTGGACAGATACGCAGTATTTT. The rearrangement joins TRBV15 to TRBJ2-3; 8 nucleotides align to TRBD1. Germline V lookup: CDR1 LNHNV, CDR2 YYDKDF (reference sequence). Trimming cost V 0 bases and J 3 bases; bases outside gene matches: 8. The CDR3 has 17 residues.

This clone was seen only a few times. The chain carries TRBV28 and TRBJ1-1, with 9 positions matching TRBD1. The CDR3 runs to 16 residues. V shed 5 bases, J shed 6 bases, and the junction held 13 bases outside the gene matches. Germline V gives CDR1 MDHEN, CDR2 SYDVKM. CDR3 region: CASSPQTGQGIPEAFF. The CDR3 coding sequence is TGTGCCAGCAGTCCCCAAACGGGACAGGGTATCCCTGAAGCTTTCTTT.

The V and J genes are TRBV7-2 and TRBJ2-7; tentative D call: TRBD2 (6 bases). Germline lookup yields CDR1 SGHTA and CDR2 FQGNSA. The CDR3 has 15 residues. Trimming shortened V by 5 bases and J by 1 base, and 15 bases separated the two germline ends. In DNA form, the CDR3 reads TGTGCCAGCAGCCCCAACGGAGGGCCTTCCTACGAGCAGTACTTC. Translated, it gives CASSPNGGPSYEQYF.

V and J are TRBV19 and TRBJ1-2; 7 positions match TRBD1. The ends lost 3 bases at V and 4 bases at J; junction bases unmatched: 8. This CDR3 is built from 15 residues. Germline-derived CDR1 and CDR2 are LNHDA and SQIVND (reference sequence). CDR3 protein: CASSMTGFFPYGYTF. The CDR3 nucleotides read TGTGCCAGTAGTATGACAGGGTTTTTCCCCTATGGCTACACCTTC.

The rearrangement links TRBV30 to TRBJ2-3; TRBD2 agrees at 10 bases. The V gene's germline CDR1 is GTSNPN and CDR2 SVGIG (reference sequence). The V segment lost 5 bases and the J segment 6 bases; nucleotides outside the gene matches: 8. This CDR3 comprises 14 residues. CDR3 residues: CAWGLAGVFDTQYF. The DNA of the CDR3 is TGTGCCTGGGGGCTAGCGGGAGTGTTCGATACGCAGTATTTT.